This entry features one TCR beta chain sequence. What it recognizes is unknown. V was trimmed by 3 bases and J by 7 bases, leaving 15 bases between them. In germline, CDR1 is SGDLS, CDR2 YYNGEE. The CDR3 length is 14 residues. Here immunoSEQ multiplex PCR was the method, and the copy in TCRdb shows in-frame clones only, minus some. The table includes around 2.5 million clones, 80% to 95% detected once. This sample is drawn from a study of shared clonotypes between healthy human individuals. About the research overall: The study enrolled a couple of women and three men aged 18 to 49. Points from the study as a whole: Clonotypes that were shared across a handful of donors made up approximately 5% of naive CD4 clonotypes. Clonotypes shared by all four donors outscored non-shared clonotypes in generation probability.

The specimen sequenced was naive CD4+ T cells from PBMCs. Subset denoted: CD45RA+ positively selected. The source is a man younger than 35 in good health. Some clones in this sample may be carry-over from other donors' samples. The V call is TRBV9, the J call TRBJ2-3, with D uncertain. The CDR3 DNA follows: TGTGCCAGCAGCGCCTCCGTGGGCTCTAATACGCAGTATTTT. Translated, it gives CASSASVGSNTQYF.